The 10 T cell receptor beta chains below all came from one sample that was sequenced in a study of blood T cell repertoires in COVID-19. This table comes from immunoSEQ multiplex PCR, and its TCRdb copy is limited to in-frame clones, with some not included. This sample carries around 190,000 clones, about 90% of them seen once, and the ten largest clones take 20% to 25%. Specimen: peripheral blood. These receptors originate from an older man with active or convalescent COVID-19.

The rearrangement uses TRBV7-9 and TRBJ1-1; D call uncertain. V was clipped by 1 base and J by 5 bases, with 14 bases between them. Per the germline V gene, CDR1 is SEHNR and CDR2 is FQNEAQ (reference sequence). The CDR3 is made up of 15 amino acids. CDR3 residues: CASSLVAGSGTEAFF. CDR3 nucleotides: TGTGCCAGCAGCTTAGTAGCGGGGTCGGGGACTGAAGCTTTCTTT.

The chain employs TRBV4-2 and TRBJ1-4, with D possibly TRBD1 on 5 matching bases. CDR1 is LGHNA, CDR2 YNFKEQ, per germline. CDR3 size: 16 residues. The germline V and J ends were trimmed by 0 bases and 8 bases, with 16 bases remaining between them. CDR3 sequence (DNA): TGTGCCAGCAGCCAAGAACGGGGGTCGACGGCCGAAAAACTGTTTTTT. Translated, it gives CASSQERGSTAEKLFF.

V usage is TRBV24-1 and J usage is TRBJ1-2; TRBD1 aligns across 7 bases. Germline CDR1 and CDR2: KGHDR and SFDVKD. J was trimmed by 6 bases and V by 4 bases; bases with no gene match: 4. The CDR3 covers 13 residues. The CDR3 protein is CATSEGTANGYTF. DNA for the CDR3: TGTGCCACCAGTGAAGGGACAGCGAATGGCTACACCTTC.

This rearrangement joins TRBV18 to TRBJ2-4; possible D gene TRBD2, 6 bases. The germline V and J ends were trimmed by 4 bases and 6 bases, with 16 bases remaining between them. From germline, CDR1 is KGHSH and CDR2 LQKENI. The CDR3 is made up of 15 amino acids. The CDR3 reads CASSRLTSYGNIQYF. The DNA of the CDR3 is TGTGCCAGCTCACGTCTAACTAGCTACGGAAACATTCAGTACTTC.

The rearrangement joins TRBV28 to TRBJ2-1, with D unresolved. The CDR3 sequence is 14 residues long. The germline V and J ends were trimmed by 8 bases and 0 bases, with 11 bases remaining between them. Germline CDR1 MDHEN, CDR2 SYDVKM. The CDR3 loop is CASGQESSYNEQFF. CDR3 DNA sequence: TGTGCCAGCGGTCAGGAAAGCTCCTACAATGAGCAGTTCTTC.

The chain links TRBV6-5 to TRBJ1-1; possible D gene TRBD1, 6 bases. In germline, CDR1 is MNHEY, CDR2 SVGAGI. Trimming stripped 8 bases from V and 1 base from J, with 11 bases between. There are 13 residues in the CDR3. The DNA of the CDR3 is TGTGCCAGCTACAAGACAGGGAACACTGAAGCTTTCTTT. It codes for CASYKTGNTEAFF.

The chain is built from TRBV5-1 and TRBJ2-1; 13 positions agree with TRBD2. V trimming: 4 bases; J trimming: 10 bases; junction bases outside the gene matches: 8. CDR1 SGHRS and CDR2 YFSETQ come from the germline V gene. The CDR3 is 15 residues long. DNA for the CDR3: TGCGCCAGCAGCACGGGACTAGCGGGGCTTAACGAGCAGTTCTTC. As protein: CASSTGLAGLNEQFF. Full variable domain (outside the CDR3, taken from reference TRBV5-1 and TRBJ2-1): KAGVTQTPRYLIKTRGQQVTLSCSPISGHRSVSWYQQTPGQGLQFLFEYFSETQRNKGNFPGRFSGRQFSNSRSEMNVSTLELGDSALYLCASSTGLAGLNEQFFGPGTRLTVL.

The chain couples TRBV13 to TRBJ2-3; D possibly corresponds to TRBD2 (5 bases). The CDR3 covers 14 residues. The germline V and J ends were trimmed by 0 bases and 2 bases, with 6 bases remaining between them. CDR1 and CDR2 (germline): PRHDT, FYEKMQ (reference sequence). CDR3 DNA sequence: TGTGCCAGCAGCTTAGGCCTAGCCACAGATACGCAGTATTTT. Its translation: CASSLGLATDTQYF.

The V gene is TRBV6-5, the J gene TRBJ1-2, with a tentative D call TRBD1 (6 bases). This CDR3 is 15 amino acids long. The germline CDR1 and CDR2 sequences are MNHEY and SVGAGI. V was cut by 6 bases and J by 6 bases, with 20 bases left in between. In DNA form, the CDR3 reads TGTGCCAGCAGGACGGGGGGCTCCGGGTGGAATGGCTACACCTTC. Its protein product is CASRTGGSGWNGYTF.

This clone was recorded a few times. The chain has TRBV5-4 and TRBJ1-3, with 7 bases matching TRBD1. This CDR3 is built from 15 residues. V was clipped by 0 bases and J by 4 bases; unmatched bases: 4. Germline CDR1 SGHNT, CDR2 YYREEE (reference sequence). The CDR3 region is CASSLAVGQGNTIYF. CDR3 DNA sequence: TGTGCCAGCAGCTTGGCCGTGGGACAGGGAAACACCATATATTTT.